The 31 T cell receptor beta chains below all came from one sample that was sequenced in a study of CD8+CD57+ T cells in acquired aplastic anemia. Both TCR beta VDJ combination and CDR3 sequence profiling were carried out. Genomic DNA was the template for this profiling. TCRdb fed the reads into MiXCR, producing one record per CDR3 protein. Found here are 260,000 or so distinct CDR3 sequences, 82% of them singletons; the top ten hold approximately 40%. CD8+CD57+ cell expansion had been shown by flow cytometry in patients chosen for sequencing. Material for sequencing was sorted CD4+, CD8+, or CD8+CD57+ T cells (not recorded which) from PBMCs. The receptors shown here come from a human donor with aplastic anemia.

This clonotype has a single count. The V call is TRBV7-2, the J call TRBJ2-7; D perhaps matches TRBD2 (6 bases). Trimming shortened V by 3 bases and J by 7 bases, and 19 bases separated the two germline ends. The CDR3 loop spans 15 amino acids. In germline, CDR1 is SGHTA, CDR2 FQGNSA. The CDR3 region has the DNA TGTGCCAGCAGCTTGCCGGGCGGGCGGGGCGGGGAGCAGTACGTC. This gives the protein CASSLPGGRGGEQYV.

The CDR3, as DNA: TGTGCCACCAAGAGGGCAGGGGCCTACTCTGGAAACACCATATATTTT. It codes for CATKRAGAYSGNTIYF. This chain links TRBV6-5 with TRBJ1-3; a possible D gene is TRBD1 (6 bases). CDR1 and CDR2 (germline): MNHEY, SVGAGI. The CDR3 is 16 amino acids. Trimming cost V 10 bases and J 0 bases, with 19 bases left between them.

V is TRBV7-9 and J is TRBJ2-1; weak D call: TRBD2 (6 bases). Trimming removed 9 bases at V and 7 bases at J, with 22 bases between. The CDR3 has 15 residues. Germline values: CDR1 SEHNR, CDR2 FQNEAQ (reference sequence). The CDR3 DNA is TGTGCCAGTAGTATAGCAAGAAGCGGGTGGAATGAGCAGTTCTTC. Residues: CASSIARSGWNEQFF.

Here the CDR3 reads CASSFTSEQFF. The CDR3 coding sequence is TGTGCCAGCAGCTTTACTAGCGAGCAGTTCTTC. The chain uses TRBV5-4 and TRBJ2-1; tentative D call: TRBD2 (6 bases). In germline, CDR1 is SGHNT, CDR2 YYREEE (reference sequence). The CDR3 is made up of 11 amino acids. Trimming pared 2 bases from V and 10 bases from J, leaving 7 bases between.

This clonotype was picked up many times. The genes are TRBV20-1 and TRBJ1-1; possibly TRBD1 for D (6 bases). The V and J ends lost 1 base and 1 base respectively, with 10 bases between them. The length of the CDR3 is 14 residues. CDR1 and CDR2 from the germline V gene are DFQATT and SNEGSKA (reference sequence). The CDR3 DNA sequence: TGCAGTGCTAGAGGGCTCAGGGGGAACACTGAAGCTTTCTTT. Encoded protein: CSARGLRGNTEAFF.

The V gene is TRBV7-2, the J gene TRBJ2-3; tentative D call: TRBD2 (7 bases). CDR1 is SGHTA and CDR2 is FQGNSA in the germline V gene. This CDR3 has 15 amino acids. Trimming removed 3 bases at V and 8 bases at J, with 18 bases between. CDR3 sequence (DNA): TGTGCCAGCAGCTTGCATCGCGGGGGCGCAGTTACGCAGTATTTT. Translating it yields CASSLHRGGAVTQYF.

This clonotype appeared once. The V call is TRBV7-9, the J call TRBJ2-1, with 9 bases that match TRBD2. CDR1 SEHNR and CDR2 FQNEAQ come from the germline V gene (reference sequence). V shed 3 bases, J shed 14 bases, and the junction held 14 bases outside the gene matches. The CDR3 length is 15 residues. Here the CDR3 reads CASSFKRSGGNDEFF. The CDR3 region has the DNA TGTGCCAGCAGCTTCAAAAGAAGCGGGGGGAACGATGAGTTCTTC.

This chain joins TRBV7-8 and TRBJ1-6, with D tentatively TRBD1 (5 bases). The tail of the sequence fits TRBJ1-5 better, so the J call may be wrong. The CDR3 loop spans 14 amino acids. Germline V lookup: CDR1 SGHVS, CDR2 FQNEAQ. The CDR3 loop reads CASSLRGCTDTQHF. As DNA, the CDR3 is TGTGCCAGCAGCTTAAGGGGATGTACTGATACGCAGCATTTT.

The chain joins TRBV10-3 to TRBJ2-7; 7 bases line up with TRBD2. V lost 6 bases and J lost 4; bases outside the gene matches: 9. Germline CDR1 ENHRY, CDR2 SYGVKD. The CDR3 is 14 residues long. CDR3 region: CAIRAGDLGYEQYF. DNA for the CDR3: TGTGCCATCAGGGCGGGGGACCTAGGATACGAGCAGTACTTC.

The J gene is TRBJ2-7, the V gene TRBV7-2; no clear D gene. V shed 3 bases and J shed 1 base, with 22 bases lying between them. The CDR3 loop spans 18 amino acids. The germline gives CDR1 SGHTA, CDR2 FQGNSA. CDR3 DNA sequence: TGTGCCAGCAGCTTGCATCGAGGCGCCACCGACCTTTCCTACGAGCAGTACGTC. This encodes CASSLHRGATDLSYEQYV.

A note on this clonotype: Because the CDR3's place on the DNA is in doubt, the DNA is left out and the CDR3 is given as listed by TCRdb. The chain is built from TRBV7-9 and TRBJ2-7. The CDR3 is 18 amino acids in total, end residues counted. Germline assignment: CDR1 SEHNR and CDR2 FQNEAQ (reference sequence). The CDR3 sequence: CASSLHPAEQYVGYEQYV.

The chain recombines TRBV19 with TRBJ2-1; 7 nucleotides agree with TRBD2. The CDR3 has 16 amino acids. J lost 16 bases, V lost 1 base, and 19 bases had no gene match. Per the germline V gene, CDR1 is LNHDA and CDR2 is SQIVND (reference sequence). The CDR3 reads CASSIASGAYNDEFFF. The CDR3 DNA reads as TGTGCCAGTAGTATAGCTAGCGGAGCCTACAATGATGAGTTCTTCTTC.

The CDR3 spells CASSLTGSTGNTIYF. For the CDR3, the DNA is TGTGCCAGCAGTCTAACAGGGAGCACTGGAAACACCATATATTTT. This chain connects TRBV11-1 to TRBJ1-3; possibly TRBD1 for D (6 bases). Trimming shortened V by 6 bases and J by 2 bases, and 14 bases separated the two germline ends. Germline V CDR1 and CDR2: SGHAT, FQDESV (reference sequence). This CDR3 spans 15 amino acids.

This rearrangement joins TRBV5-4 to TRBJ2-1; TRBD2 might be the D (6 bases). The CDR3 runs to 18 residues. Germline-derived CDR1 and CDR2 are SGHNT and YYREEE (reference sequence). Trimming removed 0 bases from V and 3 bases from J, with 19 bases in between. CDR3 region: CASSLGEPRDSRYNEQFF. The CDR3 DNA sequence: TGTGCCAGCAGCTTGGGGGAGCCCCGGGACTCCCGCTACAATGAGCAGTTCTTC.

V and J are TRBV9 and TRBJ2-7; 9 bases align to TRBD1. Germline trimming cut 4 bases from V and 1 base from J; bases unmatched to any gene: 15. This CDR3 has 18 amino acids. Germline V CDR1 and CDR2: SGDLS, YYNGEE. CDR3: CASSLQGAGELFSYEQYV. The DNA for the CDR3 is TGTGCCAGCAGCCTACAGGGGGCCGGGGAGCTGTTTTCCTACGAGCAGTACGTC.

The rearrangement joins TRBV12-3 or TRBV12-4 to TRBJ1-1; D unclear. The CDR3 length is 14 residues. V was pared by 6 bases and J by 5 bases, with 16 bases between. CDR3 coding DNA: TGTGCCAGCAGCCCTCAGGCCGGGGAGACTGAAGCTTTCTTT. Protein product: CASSPQAGETEAFF.

V gene TRBV5-5 combines with J gene TRBJ2-7; D may be TRBD2 (5 bases). Germline CDR1 SGHKS, CDR2 YYEKEE (reference sequence). The V and J ends lost 2 bases and 1 base respectively, with 22 bases between them. The CDR3 consists of 18 residues. The CDR3, as DNA: TGTGCCAGCAGCTTACAGACACTAGACACAGCCCTTTCCTACGAGCAGTACGTC. Its translation is CASSLQTLDTALSYEQYV.

The chain carries TRBV7-3 and TRBJ1-1; D gene unclear. V lost 7 bases and J 3 bases, leaving 24 bases between the germline ends. Germline lookup yields CDR1 SGHTA and CDR2 FQGTGA. This CDR3 is 17 amino acids long. CDR3 region: CASTREARAGEHTEAFF. In nucleotides, the CDR3 is TGTGCCAGCACCAGAGAGGCCCGCGCGGGAGAACACACTGAAGCTTTCTTT.

The chain uses TRBV29-1 and TRBJ2-7; the D call may be TRBD1 or TRBD2 (5 bases each). V lost 4 bases, J lost 9 bases, and 13 bases lay in between. CDR3 length: 11 residues. The germline gives CDR1 SQVTM, CDR2 ANQGSEA. The CDR3 here is CSVGGREGQYF. As DNA, the CDR3 is TGCAGCGTTGGGGGGAGAGAGGGGCAGTACTTC.

This clonotype was detected only a few times. J is TRBJ1-2 and V is TRBV15; tentative D call: TRBD1 (5 bases). CDR1 is LNHNV and CDR2 is YYDKDF in the germline V gene (reference sequence). V lost 5 bases to trimming and J lost 0 bases, with 13 bases between them. CDR3 length equals 15 residues. CDR3 sequence reads: CATSGGGTTNYGYTF. DNA for the CDR3: TGTGCCACCAGCGGGGGTGGGACCACTAACTATGGCTACACCTTC. Combining the CDR3 with reference TRBV15 and TRBJ1-2 gives the whole variable domain DAMVIQNPRYQVTQFGKPVTLSCSQTLNHNVMYWYQQKSSQAPKLLFHYYDKDFNNEADTPDNFQSRRPNTSFCFLDIRSPGLGDTAMYLCATSGGGTTNYGYTFGSGTRLTVV.

The chain links TRBV2 to TRBJ2-1; TRBD1 is a possible D gene (7 bases). V lost 9 bases and J 8 bases, leaving 26 bases between the germline ends. Germline V gene sequence: CDR1 SNHLY, CDR2 FYNNEI. The CDR3 consists of 16 residues. CDR3 in DNA: TGTGCCAGGAGCCAGGGGGGCGGAAGCGGTAAGGATGAGCAGTTCTTC. Protein product: CARSQGGGSGKDEQFF.

Details on this clonotype: This likely comes from a read error, as the CDR3 has no conserved phenylalanine or tryptophan at its end. No DNA is shown, since the ends of the CDR3 on it are uncertain; the CDR3 is the one TCRdb lists. The genes are TRBV2 and TRBJ2-7; TRBD1 reflects the table's D call only, with no check against the DNA. From germline, CDR1 is SNHLY and CDR2 FYNNEI. Counting both end residues, the CDR3 totals 15 amino acids. CDR3 region: CASGDRGPVTQELCP.

Only a few counts were recorded for this clonotype. This may be a read error: a much more frequent sequence differs by one nucleotide. The chain joins TRBV9 to TRBJ2-3; TRBD1 aligns across 7 bases. Germline V gives CDR1 SGDLS, CDR2 YYNGEE. CDR3 length: 14 residues. CDR3 nucleotides: TGTGCCAGCAGCTTAGGGGGACAGAGCACAGATACGCATTTT. It is translated as CASSLGGQSTDTHF.

Turning to this clonotype: The conserved final phenylalanine or tryptophan is absent from the CDR3, which likely points to a read error. Because the CDR3's place on the DNA is in doubt, the DNA is left out and the CDR3 is given as listed by TCRdb. The gene calls are TRBV7-9 and TRBJ2-3; TRBD1, as called in the table, went unchecked against the DNA. The CDR3 adds up to 13 amino acids, both ends counted. The germline CDR1 and CDR2 sequences are SEHNR and FQNEAQ (reference sequence). CDR3 region: CASSFAGGADYCY.

The chain combines TRBV12-3 or TRBV12-4 with TRBJ2-5; 7 positions agree with TRBD2. With V trimmed by 5 bases and J by 6 bases, 12 bases remained unmatched. This CDR3 is built from 15 residues. The CDR3 bases are TGTGCCAGCAGTACAGCGCCCCTAGCGGCTAAGACCCAGTACTTC. Translation gives CASSTAPLAAKTQYF.

V is TRBV7-8 and J is TRBJ2-7, with TRBD1 as a possible D gene (5 bases). The germline V gene has CDR1 SGHVS and CDR2 FQNEAQ. V was trimmed by 1 base and J by 8 bases, leaving 12 bases between them. The CDR3 contains 13 residues. CDR3 DNA sequence: TGTGCCAGCAGCTTAGATGGGGCCGAGCAGCAGTACGTC. Translation: CASSLDGAEQQYV.

About this clonotype itself: The junction shows a germline mismatch at one end, possibly a read error. The V and J genes are TRBV7-8 and TRBJ1-2; D gene unclear. There are 13 residues in the CDR3. Germline V gene data show CDR1 as SGHVS and CDR2 as FQNEAQ. The CDR3 sequence is CASSQGLAGGTPF. CDR3 bases: TGCGCCAGCAGCCAAGGCCTTGCAGGTGGCACCCCCTTC.

The rearrangement joins TRBV7-9 to TRBJ1-2, with D tentatively TRBD1 (5 bases). V was trimmed by 5 bases and J by 1 base, leaving 11 bases between them. The CDR3 is 14 residues long. Germline CDR1 reads SEHNR; CDR2 reads FQNEAQ (reference sequence). This CDR3 is CASSQPQGNYGYTF. DNA of the CDR3: TGTGCCAGCAGCCAGCCCCAGGGTAACTATGGCTACACCTTC. The whole variable domain, filled in from reference TRBV7-9 and TRBJ1-2, reads DTGVSQNPRHKITKRGQNVTFRCDPISEHNRLYWYRQTLGQGPEFLTYFQNEAQLEKSRLLSDRFSAERPKGSFSTLEIQRTEQGDSAMYLCASSQPQGNYGYTFGSGTRLTVV.

This rearrangement joins TRBV20-1 to TRBJ1-2; TRBD1 is a possible D gene (6 bases). Per the germline V gene, CDR1 is DFQATT and CDR2 is SNEGSKA (reference sequence). V was cut by 4 bases and J by 6 bases, with 12 bases left in between. The CDR3 length is 12 residues. CDR3 in DNA: TGCAGTGCTATACAGGGAATCCATGGCTACACCTTC. Residues: CSAIQGIHGYTF.

The chain employs TRBV20-1 and TRBJ2-7; 12 bases fit TRBD2. The J segment lost 2 bases and the V segment lost 5 bases, leaving 7 bases of the junction unmatched. The CDR3 has 15 residues. CDR1 is DFQATT, CDR2 SNEGSKA, per germline (reference sequence). This chain's CDR3 is CSAHGGLAGTYEQYF. Written as DNA, the CDR3 is TGCAGTGCTCACGGCGGACTAGCGGGAACCTACGAGCAGTACTTC.

The rearrangement uses TRBV5-4 and TRBJ1-1; tentative D call: TRBD1 (5 bases). The CDR3 runs 13 residues. Trimming removed 2 bases at V and 11 bases at J, with 16 bases between. CDR1 and CDR2 from the germline V gene are SGHNT and YYREEE (reference sequence). The CDR3 protein is CASSFTGGDRAFF. CDR3 DNA sequence: TGTGCCAGCAGCTTTACAGGCGGCGACCGGGCTTTCTTT.